The 6 T cell receptor beta chains in this list originate from one sample, sequenced in a study of identifying expanded T cells in peripheral blood. This table comes from immunoSEQ multiplex PCR, and its TCRdb copy is limited to in-frame clones, with some not included. Among about 80,000 clones listed, roughly 90% were seen once. Sequences were obtained from blood. The source is a person between 18 and 75 years old in good health.

This sequence joins TRBV27 and TRBJ1-1; maybe TRBD1 (5 bases). V gave up 3 bases and J gave up 6 bases, with 11 bases separating them. CDR3 length: 13 residues. Germline V gene sequence: CDR1 MNHEY, CDR2 SMNVEV (reference sequence). CDR3 loop: CASSFQGTPEAFF. The CDR3 DNA sequence: TGTGCCAGCAGTTTCCAGGGTACCCCTGAAGCTTTCTTT.

The genes are TRBV6-6 and TRBJ2-1, with 10 nucleotides matching TRBD1. The length of the CDR3 is 16 residues. V lost 2 bases to trimming and J lost 6 bases; unmatched junction nucleotides: 7. Germline-derived CDR1 and CDR2 are MNHNY and SVGAGI (reference sequence). The CDR3 DNA reads TGTGCCAGCAGTTACCCCGACAGGGGGCTGGCCAATGAGCAGTTCTTC. Protein: CASSYPDRGLANEQFF.

V gene TRBV4-1 combines with J gene TRBJ1-1, with D maybe TRBD1 (5 bases). The CDR3 loop spans 15 amino acids. The germline V gene encodes CDR1 MGHRA and CDR2 YSYEKL. V lost 3 bases, J lost 5 bases, and 16 bases lay in between. CDR3 loop: CASSHDQGLTTEAFF. DNA of the CDR3: TGCGCCAGCAGCCACGACCAGGGTTTAACGACTGAAGCTTTCTTT.

Note on this clone: The missing conserved phenylalanine or tryptophan at the end of this CDR3 makes a read error likely. No DNA is shown, since the ends of the CDR3 on it are uncertain; the CDR3 is the one TCRdb lists. The CDR3 spells CASSLLGQVVL. This sequence joins TRBV7-9 and TRBJ2-7; the table calls TRBD1, which could not be checked here. Per the germline V gene, CDR1 is SEHNR and CDR2 is FQNEAQ (reference sequence). Inclusive of both ends, the CDR3 amounts to 11 amino acids.

The J gene is TRBJ1-2, the V gene TRBV10-3; TRBD1 aligns across 10 bases. V gave up 5 bases and J gave up 2 bases; unmatched junction bases: 8. There are 16 residues in the CDR3. Germline V gene sequence: CDR1 ENHRY, CDR2 SYGVKD. The CDR3 nucleotides are TGTGCCATCAGTATTAGGGACAGGGGTCCAAACTATGGCTACACCTTC. Protein product: CAISIRDRGPNYGYTF.

In its sample, this clone was seen once. The chain has TRBV15 and TRBJ2-1, with D possibly being TRBD2 (5 bases). The CDR3 extends over 17 amino acids. Germline V gene data show CDR1 as LNHNV and CDR2 as YYDKDF (reference sequence). Deletions cut 0 bases from V and 7 bases from J, with 19 bases between. The CDR3 DNA sequence: TGTGCCACCAGCAGAGATCAATCTCGGCGGGTCCGAAATGAGCAGTTCTTC. It is translated as CATSRDQSRRVRNEQFF.